This entry lists 3 T cell receptor beta chains sequenced from one sample in a study of blood T cells in healthy people across ages. Sample-barcoded 5' priming and a J-beta primer mix drove a second PCR of roughly 6 to 12 cycles. TCRdb re-analysed the 5' RACE reads in MiXCR, keeping a single row per CDR3 protein. Of about 970,000 distinct CDR3 sequences in the sample, just over 50% were seen once. Material for sequencing was blood. The receptors shown here come from a woman aged 55 to 70 in good health.

The J gene is TRBJ1-6, the V gene TRBV6-2 or TRBV6-3, with 7 bases identical to TRBD1. Germline V lookup: CDR1 MNHEY, CDR2 SVGEGT. The CDR3 length is 15 residues. The V segment lost 4 bases and the J segment 6 bases; nucleotides outside the gene matches: 6. The CDR3 DNA reads TGTGCCAGCAGTTTCGGACAGGTGACTAATTCACCCCTCCACTTT. This translates into CASSFGQVTNSPLHF.

This chain connects TRBV11-2 to TRBJ1-6, with D hard to call. V lost 5 bases and J lost 9, with 17 bases in between. The germline gives CDR1 SGHAT, CDR2 FQNNGV. The CDR3 is 15 amino acids. CDR3 in amino acids: CASSPYRAGSSPLHF. The CDR3 DNA reads as TGTGCCAGCAGCCCCTATAGGGCAGGAAGTTCACCCCTCCACTTT. Combining the CDR3 with reference TRBV11-2 and TRBJ1-6 gives the whole variable domain EAGVAQSPRYKIIEKRQSVAFWCNPISGHATLYWYQQILGQGPKLLIQFQNNGVVDDSQLPKDRFSAERLKGVDSTLKIQPAKLEDSAVYLCASSPYRAGSSPLHFGNGTRLTVT.

V and J are TRBV20-1 and TRBJ2-7; D remains unclear. Germline V gene lookup returns CDR1 DFQATT and CDR2 SNEGSKA (reference sequence). The CDR3 runs 16 residues. V was clipped by 0 bases and J by 0 bases, with 15 bases between them. In nucleotides, the CDR3 is TGCAGTGCTAGAGATGCCCGCAATCCTTACTCCTACGAGCAGTACTTC. Translated: CSARDARNPYSYEQYF.